This T cell receptor beta chain is drawn from a study of beta chain features in type 1 diabetes. Sequencing targeted expressed TCRB transcripts, as all isolated RNA had been reverse transcribed. This table comes from immunoSEQ multiplex PCR, and its TCRdb copy is limited to in-frame clones, with some not included. Of a few hundred thousand clones listed, approximately 10% were seen once; the top ten hold about 0.014%. This clone has a handful of counts. From germline, CDR1 is SGHTA and CDR2 FQGNSA. This CDR3 is built from 13 residues. Trimming left V 3 bases short and J 5 bases short, with 10 bases between.

The chain uses TRBV7-2 and TRBJ2-5; the D is unclear. The sequencing sample was made of naive CD4+ T cells from blood. The clonotype comes from a woman aged 25 to 39 in good health. The CDR3 here is CASSFRPRETQYF. CDR3 bases: TGTGCCAGCAGCTTCAGGCCTCGGGAGACCCAGTACTTC.